This T cell receptor beta chain was recovered during a study of blood T cell repertoires in COVID-19. Turning to the study itself: The analysed material was cDNA or gDNA that came from T cells, B-cell-depleted T cells, or PBMCs.

Using immunoSEQ multiplex PCR, the repertoire was profiled, and TCRdb retains in-frame clones only, with some absent. Of 250,000 to 300,000 clones listed, about 89% were seen once; the top ten hold around 10%. Those enrolled, adults aged roughly 18 to 100 years, came from about two dozen US areas. The germline V gene has CDR1 MGHDK and CDR2 SYGVNS. CDR3 length equals 14 residues. The V gene lost 4 bases and the J gene lost 6 bases, with 15 bases spanning the gap. The V and J genes are TRBV25-1 and TRBJ2-5; a possible D gene is TRBD1 (5 bases). The sequenced sample consisted of PBMCs or T cells enriched from blood (not recorded which). This receptor was taken from a middle-aged man who had recovered from COVID-19. CDR3 sequence reads: CASSARGEVQTQYF. In DNA, the CDR3 is TGTGCCAGCAGTGCAAGGGGTGAAGTGCAGACCCAGTACTTC.